The clone carrying this T cell receptor (beta chain) was observed a single time. The antigen is not known. The data were taken from a study of blood T cells in healthy people across ages. Study-level findings and limits: One million T cells yielded diversity estimates that were considered underestimates.

Sample-barcoded 5' priming and a J-beta primer mix drove a second PCR of about 7 to 11 cycles. CDR3-containing paired-end reads numbered at least 2.5 million in each sample. TCRdb passed the 5' RACE reads through MiXCR, listing each CDR3 protein once. This sample has about 1 million distinct CDR3 sequences; 35% to 50% occur once, and the top ten carry under 20%. J gave up 6 bases and V 8 bases, and 9 bases lay outside the gene matches. CDR1 MDHEN and CDR2 SYDVKM come from the germline V gene. The CDR3 has 14 residues. Peripheral blood from each donor was collected in a volume of 8.5 to 10 milliliters. Total RNA amounts of at least 5 micrograms were extracted per sample.

Material: blood. The TCR comes from an older woman in good health. The chain couples TRBV28 to TRBJ1-5; TRBD1 aligns across 8 bases. CDR3 region: CASGLQGAGQPQHF. CDR3 bases: TGTGCCAGCGGACTTCAGGGGGCAGGTCAGCCCCAGCATTTT.